This TCR beta chain was identified during a study of cytomegalovirus exposure and HLA in healthy donors. Study outcomes and limitations: CMV serostatus was the sole immune exposure data available. When the data were analyzed later, several of the most significant clusters appeared to be linked to common viral pathogens.

PCR amplification relied on 60 Vbeta primers (plus 13 Jbeta primers). TCRdb's table, derived via immunoSEQ multiplex PCR, lists solely in-frame clones and lacks some. The table has 140,000 to 150,000 clones, approximately 68% seen once. The junction had 7 bases not matched to a gene; V was cut back by 4 bases and J by 7 bases. This CDR3 is 16 amino acids long. Germline V gives CDR1 SGHNT, CDR2 YYREEE (reference sequence). The donors (healthy individuals) were bone marrow donors. Of note for this clone: Its antigen is unknown.

Source material: PBMCs. The clonotype originates from a man between 35 and 55 years old in good health and CMV-seronegative. The rearrangement joins TRBV5-4 to TRBJ2-1; 14 bases are a match to TRBD2. The CDR3 bases are TGTGCCAGCAGCCCTAGGACTAGCGGGGGGTTTAATGAGCAGTTCTTC. Translating gives CASSPRTSGGFNEQFF.